The 29 T cell receptor beta chains reported below all come from one sample, sequenced in a study of identical twins. MiXCR was run by TCRdb on the 5' RACE reads, yielding one entry per CDR3 protein. The sample records 300,000 to 400,000 distinct CDR3 sequences, 9% to 15% being singletons. The data also belong to a second study, concerning yellow fever vaccine responses in identical twins.

The sample taken for sequencing was CD8+ T cells sorted from blood. The receptors here all came from a woman between 18 and 29 years old in good health.

A few counts support this clonotype. The V call is TRBV7-9, the J call TRBJ2-1; TRBD1 matches at 7 bases. This CDR3 region has 17 residues. Germline loops: CDR1 SEHNR, CDR2 FQNEAQ (reference sequence). V shed 5 bases and J 3 bases; nucleotides not matched to a gene: 13. CDR3 DNA sequence: TGTGCCAGCAGCCCCCCGGGTGGGGGACAGAACTACAATGAGCAGTTCTTC. As protein: CASSPPGGGQNYNEQFF.

The chain couples TRBV5-1 to TRBJ2-7, with D possibly being TRBD1 (6 bases). Germline-derived CDR1 and CDR2 are SGHRS and YFSETQ. The CDR3 is made up of 12 amino acids. Between the trimmed V and J ends, which lost 4 bases and 5 bases, there was a span of 10 bases. The CDR3 DNA reads as TGCGCCAGCAGCCCCAGGGGACACGAGCAGTACTTC. It codes for CASSPRGHEQYF.

This chain connects TRBV3-1 to TRBJ1-1, with D unresolved. Trimming removed 1 base from V and 0 bases from J, with 9 bases in between. CDR1 LGHDT and CDR2 YNNKEL come from the germline V gene (reference sequence). The CDR3 sequence is 15 residues long. CDR3 sequence (DNA): TGTGCCAGCAGCCAAGCGGGAGATATGAACACTGAAGCTTTCTTT. Amino acids: CASSQAGDMNTEAFF.

This clonotype was picked up a small number of times. The gene calls are TRBV28 and TRBJ2-5; TRBD1 matches at 7 bases. Germline CDR1 MDHEN, CDR2 SYDVKM. The junction had 11 bases not matched to a gene; V was cut back by 5 bases and J by 5 bases. The CDR3 sequence is 15 residues long. The CDR3 loop is CASSSEDRREETQYF. The CDR3 DNA reads as TGTGCCAGCAGTAGCGAGGACAGGAGAGAGGAGACCCAGTACTTC.

This clonotype was detected a few times. The CDR3 DNA sequence: TGTGCCAGCGTCTCCGGGACAGGGGTGCACGAGCAGTACTTC. Amino acid sequence: CASVSGTGVHEQYF. The chain employs TRBV2 and TRBJ2-7, with 10 nucleotides matching TRBD1. This CDR3 is built from 14 residues. Germline CDR1 is SNHLY and CDR2 is FYNNEI. Germline trimming cut 8 bases from V and 5 bases from J; bases unmatched to any gene: 9.

This clonotype was detected ten times or more. This sequence joins TRBV11-1 and TRBJ2-7; 10 nucleotides align to TRBD2. The V gene's germline CDR1 is SGHAT and CDR2 FQDESV (reference sequence). CDR3 size: 18 residues. The junction had 17 bases not matched to a gene; V was cut back by 6 bases and J by 3 bases. The DNA of the CDR3 is TGTGCCAGCAGGGCAGAGGCTAGCGGGAGCTTCCCCTTCTACGAGCAGTACTTC. It encodes CASRAEASGSFPFYEQYF.

J is TRBJ2-2 and V is TRBV28; either TRBD1 or TRBD2 may fit D (6 bases each). CDR1 and CDR2 from the germline V gene are MDHEN and SYDVKM. The V gene lost 6 bases and the J gene lost 6 bases, with 11 bases spanning the gap. The CDR3 is made up of 13 amino acids. The CDR3 region is CASRRDISGELFF. In nucleotides, the CDR3 is TGTGCCAGCAGGCGGGACATTTCCGGGGAGCTGTTTTTT.

Comment on this clonotype: A read error may account for a junction end that differs from germline. The chain recombines TRBV12-3 or TRBV12-4 with TRBJ2-6, with 13 positions matching TRBD2. The CDR3 has 19 amino acids. The CDR3 region has the DNA TGTGCCTGCAGTCCGGGGACTAGCGGGATGGTCTCTGGGGCCAACGTCCTGACTTTC. Translated, it gives CACSPGTSGMVSGANVLTF.

This clonotype has just a few counts. J is TRBJ1-2 and V is TRBV20-1; 9 nucleotides align to TRBD1. The CDR3 contains 15 residues. CDR1 and CDR2 (germline): DFQATT, SNEGSKA (reference sequence). The V segment lost 1 base and the J segment 3 bases; nucleotides outside the gene matches: 6. The CDR3 DNA is TGCAGTGCTAGAGTTCCGGGACAGGGACACTATGGCTACACCTTC. It yields the protein CSARVPGQGHYGYTF.

The CDR3 region is CSAIDGDRVYNEQFF. The CDR3 DNA is TGCAGTGCCATTGATGGGGACAGGGTGTACAATGAGCAGTTCTTC. This rearrangement joins TRBV20-1 to TRBJ2-1, with 9 bases identical to TRBD1. The CDR3 consists of 15 residues. Germline CDR1 reads DFQATT; CDR2 reads SNEGSKA (reference sequence). Trimming at V came to 6 bases and at J to 4 bases, leaving 10 bases not matched to a gene.

CDR3 in amino acids: CASSLGRGSSYNEQFF. CDR3 DNA: TGTGCCAGTAGCTTAGGAAGGGGTAGCTCCTACAATGAGCAGTTCTTC. The V gene is TRBV19, the J gene TRBJ2-1; tentative D call: TRBD1 (5 bases). Germline CDR1 LNHDA, CDR2 SQIVND (reference sequence). The V and J ends lost 6 bases and 0 bases respectively, with 15 bases between them. The CDR3 loop spans 16 amino acids.

This chain joins TRBV15 and TRBJ1-1; D gene uncertain. The germline gives CDR1 LNHNV, CDR2 YYDKDF (reference sequence). V was clipped by 0 bases and J by 3 bases, with 8 bases between them. The CDR3 totals 14 residues. The DNA of the CDR3 is TGTGCCACCAGCAGAGAGGGCTATCACACTGAAGCTTTCTTT. Its translation is CATSREGYHTEAFF. The whole variable domain, remainder taken from reference TRBV15 and TRBJ1-1, is DAMVIQNPRYQVTQFGKPVTLSCSQTLNHNVMYWYQQKSSQAPKLLFHYYDKDFNNEADTPDNFQSRRPNTSFCFLDIRSPGLGDTAMYLCATSREGYHTEAFFGQGTRLTVV.

This clonotype was seen a handful of times. The rearrangement joins TRBV11-2 to TRBJ2-1; D is possibly TRBD1 (6 bases). The CDR3 totals 14 residues. CDR1 and CDR2 (germline): SGHAT, FQNNGV. Deletions cut 4 bases from V and 3 bases from J, with 10 bases between. CDR3 sequence (DNA): TGTGCCAGCAGCTCCCACAGGGACTACAATGAGCAGTTCTTC. This encodes CASSSHRDYNEQFF.

The rearrangement links TRBV2 to TRBJ2-1; no reliable D call. The germline gives CDR1 SNHLY, CDR2 FYNNEI. The CDR3 sequence is 15 residues long. Between the trimmed V and J ends, which lost 3 bases and 3 bases, there was a span of 12 bases. CDR3 nucleotide sequence: TGTGCCAGCAGTGAGTACGTGGCCTACTACAATGAGCAGTTCTTC. It translates to CASSEYVAYYNEQFF.

There are many counts of this clonotype. The chain combines TRBV28 with TRBJ1-1, with a weak D call TRBD1 (5 bases). V lost 3 bases, J lost 0 bases, and 11 bases lay in between. CDR1 MDHEN and CDR2 SYDVKM come from the germline V gene. This CDR3 spans 15 amino acids. Here the CDR3 reads CASSLTGELNTEAFF. CDR3 DNA sequence: TGTGCCAGCAGTTTGACGGGGGAGTTGAACACTGAAGCTTTCTTT.

This CDR3 reads CASSFGRESTEAFF. CDR3 in DNA: TGCGCCAGCAGCTTTGGCAGGGAGAGCACTGAAGCTTTCTTT. The chain uses TRBV5-1 and TRBJ1-1, with a possible D match to TRBD1 (5 bases). CDR1 is SGHRS, CDR2 YFSETQ, per germline. Trimming removed 2 bases at V and 4 bases at J, with 12 bases between. The CDR3 covers 14 residues.

The table lists this clonotype with a few counts. The rearrangement links TRBV9 to TRBJ1-2; maybe TRBD1 (6 bases). The CDR3 spans 18 residues. CDR1 is SGDLS and CDR2 is YYNGEE in the germline V gene. The V gene lost 0 bases and the J gene lost 8 bases, with 26 bases spanning the gap. The CDR3 nucleotides read TGTGCCAGCAGCGTAGAAGCGGTACCCAGGGGAAATGAAAGGGGCTACACCTTC. Amino acid sequence: CASSVEAVPRGNERGYTF.

This clonotype was detected a few times. The chain employs TRBV7-8 and TRBJ2-7; 9 bases match TRBD2. V shed 5 bases and J 7 bases; nucleotides not matched to a gene: 12. The CDR3 covers 15 residues. Per germline, CDR1 SGHVS and CDR2 FQNEAQ. The CDR3: CASSLTTSGYKEQYF. The CDR3 DNA reads TGTGCCAGCAGCCTTACAACTAGCGGGTACAAGGAGCAGTACTTC.

This clonotype was seen only a few times. This chain links TRBV9 with TRBJ2-3; the match to TRBD2 covers 7 bases. J gave up 5 bases and V 2 bases, and 20 bases lay outside the gene matches. The germline V gene encodes CDR1 SGDLS and CDR2 YYNGEE. There are 19 residues in the CDR3. CDR3 region: CASSVRRDYPSQSRDTQYF. The CDR3 nucleotides read TGTGCCAGCAGCGTCCGCCGGGACTACCCCTCCCAAAGCCGAGATACGCAGTATTTT. The whole variable domain, filled in from reference TRBV9 and TRBJ2-3, reads DSGVTQTPKHLITATGQRVTLRCSPRSGDLSVYWYQQSLDQGLQFLIQYYNGEERAKGNILERFSAQQFPDLHSELNLSSLELGDSALYFCASSVRRDYPSQSRDTQYFGPGTRLTVL.

This clonotype was detected only a few times. The rearrangement uses TRBV5-5 and TRBJ2-2, with D uncertain. Germline loops: CDR1 SGHKS, CDR2 YYEKEE (reference sequence). The V end lost 3 bases, the J end lost 7 bases, and 7 bases lay between the germline ends. CDR3 length equals 12 residues. CDR3 bases: TGTGCCAGCAGCTACAAATACGGGGAGCTGTTTTTT. Residues: CASSYKYGELFF.

This chain links TRBV20-1 with TRBJ2-7; 7 nucleotides match TRBD2. Trimming cost V 3 bases and J 3 bases; bases outside gene matches: 5. The germline gives CDR1 DFQATT, CDR2 SNEGSKA (reference sequence). This CDR3 comprises 13 residues. This chain's CDR3 is CSARGGTRYEQYV. The CDR3 DNA is TGCAGTGCTAGGGGGGGGACGCGCTACGAGCAGTACGTC.

This clonotype has just a few counts. The chain links TRBV12-3 or TRBV12-4 to TRBJ2-1, with a weak D call TRBD1 (5 bases). V was cut by 6 bases and J by 9 bases, with 9 bases left in between. This CDR3 is 11 amino acids long. CDR3 coding DNA: TGTGCCAGCAGCCCCAGGGTTGAGCAGTTCTTC. It codes for CASSPRVEQFF.

The sample holds many counts of this clonotype. V gene TRBV29-1 combines with J gene TRBJ2-1, with 8 bases fitting TRBD1. Germline V gene lookup returns CDR1 SQVTM and CDR2 ANQGSEA. This CDR3 is 15 amino acids long. Trimming removed 3 bases from V and 6 bases from J; junction bases left unmatched: 10. The CDR3 nucleotides are TGCAGCGTTGAGGCCCCGACAGGGGAGGTCAATGAGCAGTTCTTC. This translates into CSVEAPTGEVNEQFF.

This clonotype appeared a few times. The chain recombines TRBV7-8 with TRBJ1-5; D not resolved. The CDR3 has 16 amino acids. Per the germline V gene, CDR1 is SGHVS and CDR2 is FQNEAQ. The V gene lost 1 base and the J gene lost 6 bases, with 16 bases spanning the gap. The CDR3 region is CASSLDRAEGRQPQHF. CDR3 sequence (DNA): TGTGCCAGCAGCTTAGATAGGGCGGAAGGACGTCAGCCCCAGCATTTT.

The chain carries TRBV2 and TRBJ2-4; TRBD2 matches 13 bases. In germline, CDR1 is SNHLY, CDR2 FYNNEI. This CDR3 is 15 amino acids long. The V segment lost 5 bases and the J segment 8 bases; nucleotides outside the gene matches: 6. CDR3 sequence: CASSPRGLAGDIQYF. The CDR3 region has the DNA TGTGCCAGCAGTCCCCGAGGACTAGCGGGGGACATTCAGTACTTC. Full variable domain (rest looked up from reference TRBV2 and TRBJ2-4): EPEVTQTPSHQVTQMGQEVILRCVPISNHLYFYWYRQILGQKVEFLVSFYNNEISEKSEIFDDQFSVERPDGSNFTLKIRSTKLEDSAMYFCASSPRGLAGDIQYFGAGTRLSVL.

The chain uses TRBV20-1 and TRBJ2-1; weak D call: TRBD2 (5 bases). Germline V lookup: CDR1 DFQATT, CDR2 SNEGSKA (reference sequence). Trimming removed 3 bases at V and 0 bases at J, with 9 bases between. The CDR3 runs to 14 residues. The CDR3 region is CSASMEDSYNEQFF. DNA for the CDR3: TGCAGTGCTAGTATGGAGGACTCCTACAATGAGCAGTTCTTC.

This chain uses TRBV9 with TRBJ2-4; 7 bases fit TRBD1. J lost 8 bases, V lost 4 bases, and 6 bases had no gene match. The germline V gene encodes CDR1 SGDLS and CDR2 YYNGEE. This CDR3 spans 13 amino acids. CDR3 bases: TGTGCCAGCAGCCCGGGACAGCGAGACATTCAGTACTTC. Protein: CASSPGQRDIQYF.

This clonotype showed up just a few times. The chain employs TRBV29-1 and TRBJ2-1; TRBD2 aligns across 15 bases. Trimming took 3 bases from V and 4 from J; bases not matched to a gene: 7. CDR1 SQVTM and CDR2 ANQGSEA come from the germline V gene. The CDR3 extends over 17 amino acids. CDR3 DNA sequence: TGCAGCGTTGAGGATTGGACTAGCGGGAGGGGGTACAATGAGCAGTTCTTC. Translating it yields CSVEDWTSGRGYNEQFF.

This clonotype has a handful of counts. The V call is TRBV5-6, the J call TRBJ1-2, with 7 bases fitting TRBD1. The CDR3 length is 14 residues. CDR1 is SGHDT and CDR2 is YYEEEE in the germline V gene. Trimming took 4 bases from V and 1 from J; bases not matched to a gene: 4. The CDR3 protein is CASSEAGGNYGYTF. CDR3 DNA sequence: TGTGCCAGCAGCGAAGCAGGGGGTAACTATGGCTACACCTTC.